This T cell receptor beta chain was observed in a study of identical twins. Per the germline V gene, CDR1 is SEHNR and CDR2 is FQNEAQ (reference sequence). The CDR3 is 14 amino acids. Trimming pared 7 bases from V and 2 bases from J, leaving 14 bases between. Notes on the study in general: The study based its conclusions on cross-sectional statistical analysis and did not follow the same donors. It was out-of-frame TCR alpha sharing in monozygotic twins that models underestimated.

MiXCR, run by TCRdb on the 5' RACE reads, gives a single entry per CDR3 protein. Of 1.5 million to 2 million distinct CDR3 sequences in the sample, roughly a third were seen once. This clonotype showed up just a few times. Its antigen is unidentified. The clonotype comes from a newborn girl in good health. Sequencing was done on a sample of cord blood. The rearrangement links TRBV7-9 to TRBJ1-1; TRBD1 might be the D (6 bases). The CDR3 spells CASTLGQQNTEAFF. CDR3 nucleotides: TGTGCCAGCACCCTAGGACAGCAAAACACTGAAGCTTTCTTT.